Shown below are 9 T cell receptor beta chains from a single sample sequenced in a study of beta chain features in type 1 diabetes. Study-wide findings and caveats: When Type 1 diabetes patients were examined, their TCRB CDR3s proved moderately but significantly shorter in all four CD4+ subsets.

No antigen has been assigned to these receptors. Expressed TCRB transcripts were sequenced because the entire RNA isolate underwent reverse transcription. Measured with immunoSEQ multiplex PCR; TCRdb has only the in-frame clones, and not every one. The profile shows 95,000 to 150,000 clones, roughly 17% of them singletons. The sample consisted of central memory CD4+ T cells from blood. The receptor source for this set is a man aged 25 to 45 with type 1 diabetes.

This chain links TRBV9 with TRBJ2-5; perhaps TRBD1 as D (6 bases). The germline V and J ends were trimmed by 1 base and 3 bases, with 10 bases remaining between them. The CDR3 covers 14 residues. Looked up from germline, CDR1 is SGDLS and CDR2 is YYNGEE. CDR3 residues: CASSVSGGKETQYF. The CDR3 DNA reads TGTGCCAGCAGCGTAAGTGGGGGCAAAGAGACCCAGTACTTC.

The chain carries TRBV6-5 and TRBJ2-2; 9 bases line up with TRBD1. The CDR3 has 14 amino acids. Germline V gene lookup returns CDR1 MNHEY and CDR2 SVGAGI. The junction had 6 bases not matched to a gene; V was cut back by 7 bases and J by 6 bases. The CDR3 spells CASTTTGGSGELFF. As DNA, the CDR3 is TGTGCCAGCACCACGACAGGGGGATCCGGGGAGCTGTTTTTT.

This clone occurred a few times. V gene TRBV9 combines with J gene TRBJ2-7; 8 nucleotides match TRBD1. Per the germline V gene, CDR1 is SGDLS and CDR2 is YYNGEE. CDR3 length: 16 residues. V trimming: 4 bases; J trimming: 3 bases; junction bases outside the gene matches: 12. This CDR3 reads CASSMEQGAGFYEQYF. The CDR3 nucleotides read TGTGCCAGCAGCATGGAGCAGGGGGCAGGTTTCTACGAGCAGTACTTC.

This clone has more than one count but fewer than ten. The chain combines TRBV6-1 with TRBJ2-3, with D possibly being TRBD2 (7 bases). The germline V gene has CDR1 MNHNS and CDR2 SASEGT. The CDR3 extends over 16 amino acids. V was clipped by 2 bases and J by 4 bases, with 16 bases between them. The CDR3 nucleotides are TGTGCCAGCAGTGAAAGGGGGGCTAGCGGCCCAGATACGCAGTATTTT. This encodes CASSERGASGPDTQYF.

Written as DNA, the CDR3 is TGTGCCAGCAGCTTTCTCTCTGGGGCCAACGTCCTGACTTTC. Translated, it gives CASSFLSGANVLTF. This sequence joins TRBV13 and TRBJ2-6, with D unresolved. This CDR3 has 14 amino acids. Trimming shortened V by 3 bases and J by 0 bases, and 3 bases separated the two germline ends. Germline CDR1 is PRHDT and CDR2 is FYEKMQ (reference sequence).

This clone was seen a few times. V gene TRBV7-2 combines with J gene TRBJ1-4; 8 bases are a match to TRBD1. Germline V gene data show CDR1 as SGHTA and CDR2 as FQGNSA. V trimming: 5 bases; J trimming: 7 bases; junction bases outside the gene matches: 9. The CDR3 runs to 15 residues. The CDR3 spells CASSLGQAGSEKLFF. The CDR3 DNA is TGTGCCAGCAGCCTGGGACAGGCTGGGAGTGAAAAACTGTTTTTT.

The chain employs TRBV30 and TRBJ2-3; D remains unclear. CDR1 and CDR2 (germline): GTSNPN, SVGIG (reference sequence). Trimming left V 0 bases short and J 1 base short, with 8 bases between. The CDR3 covers 14 residues. The CDR3 here is CAWSVQDGTDTQYF. The DNA of the CDR3 is TGTGCCTGGAGTGTCCAAGACGGCACAGATACGCAGTATTTT.

V gene TRBV29-1 combines with J gene TRBJ1-4; TRBD1 matches 11 bases. J was trimmed by 8 bases and V by 6 bases; bases with no gene match: 5. CDR3 length equals 13 residues. CDR1 SQVTM and CDR2 ANQGSEA come from the germline V gene. CDR3 sequence: CSVAGQGEEKLFF. The CDR3 DNA reads TGCAGCGTGGCGGGACAGGGGGAAGAAAAACTGTTTTTT.

The chain is built from TRBV9 and TRBJ2-1; D is undetermined. With 0 bases removed from V and 2 bases from J, the gap between germline ends came to 9 bases. The CDR3 consists of 15 residues. The germline V gene has CDR1 SGDLS and CDR2 YYNGEE. CDR3 sequence (DNA): TGTGCCAGCAGCGTAGCCGAGAGCCCCTACAATGAGCAGTTCTTC. Encoded protein: CASSVAESPYNEQFF.